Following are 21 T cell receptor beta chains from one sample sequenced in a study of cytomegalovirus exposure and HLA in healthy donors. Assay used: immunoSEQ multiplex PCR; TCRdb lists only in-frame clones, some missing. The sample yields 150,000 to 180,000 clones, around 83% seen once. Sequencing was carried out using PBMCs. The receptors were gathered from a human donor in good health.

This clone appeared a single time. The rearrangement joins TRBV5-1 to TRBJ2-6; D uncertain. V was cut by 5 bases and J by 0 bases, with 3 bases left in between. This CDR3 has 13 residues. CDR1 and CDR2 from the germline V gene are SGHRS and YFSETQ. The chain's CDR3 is CASRSSGANVLTF. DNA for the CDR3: TGCGCCAGCAGGAGCTCTGGGGCCAACGTCCTGACTTTC.

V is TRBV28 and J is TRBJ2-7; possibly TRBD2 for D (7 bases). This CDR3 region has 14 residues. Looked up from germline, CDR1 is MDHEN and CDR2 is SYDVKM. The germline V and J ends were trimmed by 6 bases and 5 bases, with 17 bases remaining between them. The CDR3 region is CASRWGTSGDEQYF. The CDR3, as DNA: TGTGCCAGCAGGTGGGGGACAAGCGGGGACGAGCAGTACTTC.

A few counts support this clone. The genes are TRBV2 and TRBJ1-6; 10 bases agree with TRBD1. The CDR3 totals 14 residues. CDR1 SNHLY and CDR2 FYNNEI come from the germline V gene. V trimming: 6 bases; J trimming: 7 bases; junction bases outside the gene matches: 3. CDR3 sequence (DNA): TGTGCCAGCAGCGGACAGGGGGGAAATTCACCCCTCCACTTT. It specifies CASSGQGGNSPLHF.

CDR3 sequence (DNA): TGCGCCAGCAGTCCTAGAAACACCGGGGAGCTGTTTTTT. Its translation: CASSPRNTGELFF. V usage is TRBV5-1 and J usage is TRBJ2-2; D gene unclear. CDR3 size: 13 residues. The germline V and J ends were trimmed by 5 bases and 2 bases, with 7 bases remaining between them. Germline V gene data show CDR1 as SGHRS and CDR2 as YFSETQ.

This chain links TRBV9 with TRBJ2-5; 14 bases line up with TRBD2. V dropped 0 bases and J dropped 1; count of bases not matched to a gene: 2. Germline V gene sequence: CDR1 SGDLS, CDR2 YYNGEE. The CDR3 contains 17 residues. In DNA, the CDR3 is TGTGCCAGCAGCGTAGGAGGGACTAGCGGGGGCCAAGAGACCCAGTACTTC. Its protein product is CASSVGGTSGGQETQYF.

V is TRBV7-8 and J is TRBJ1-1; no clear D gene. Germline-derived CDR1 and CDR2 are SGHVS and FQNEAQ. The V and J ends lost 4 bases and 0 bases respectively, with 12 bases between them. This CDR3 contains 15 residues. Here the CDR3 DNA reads TGTGCCAGCAGCTCTCTCGCCAGTATGAACACTGAAGCTTTCTTT. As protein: CASSSLASMNTEAFF.

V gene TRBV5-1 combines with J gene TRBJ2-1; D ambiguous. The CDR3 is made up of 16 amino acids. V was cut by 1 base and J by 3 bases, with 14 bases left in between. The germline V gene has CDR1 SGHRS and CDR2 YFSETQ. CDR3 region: CASSLNPSAYYNEQFF. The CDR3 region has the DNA TGCGCCAGCAGCTTGAATCCGAGCGCCTACTACAATGAGCAGTTCTTC.

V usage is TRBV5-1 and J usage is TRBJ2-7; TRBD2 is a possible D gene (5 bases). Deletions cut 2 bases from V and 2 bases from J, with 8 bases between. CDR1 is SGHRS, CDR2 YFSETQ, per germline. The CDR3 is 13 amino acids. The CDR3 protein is CASSFDGTYEQYF. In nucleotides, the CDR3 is TGCGCCAGCAGCTTCGACGGGACCTACGAGCAGTACTTC. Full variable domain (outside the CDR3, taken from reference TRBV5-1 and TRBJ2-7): KAGVTQTPRYLIKTRGQQVTLSCSPISGHRSVSWYQQTPGQGLQFLFEYFSETQRNKGNFPGRFSGRQFSNSRSEMNVSTLELGDSALYLCASSFDGTYEQYFGPGTRLTVT.

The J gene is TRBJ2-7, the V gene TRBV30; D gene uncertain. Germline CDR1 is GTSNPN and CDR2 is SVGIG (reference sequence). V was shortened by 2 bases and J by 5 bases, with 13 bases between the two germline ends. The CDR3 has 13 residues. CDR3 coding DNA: TGTGCCTGGAGTTCCCCGATGGCCCACGAGCAGTACTTC. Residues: CAWSSPMAHEQYF.

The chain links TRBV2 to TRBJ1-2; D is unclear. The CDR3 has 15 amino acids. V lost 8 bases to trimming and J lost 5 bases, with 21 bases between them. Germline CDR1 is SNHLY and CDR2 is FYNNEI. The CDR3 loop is CASGLLSQRTYGYTF. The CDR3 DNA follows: TGTGCCAGCGGACTTCTGTCGCAAAGAACATATGGCTACACCTTC.

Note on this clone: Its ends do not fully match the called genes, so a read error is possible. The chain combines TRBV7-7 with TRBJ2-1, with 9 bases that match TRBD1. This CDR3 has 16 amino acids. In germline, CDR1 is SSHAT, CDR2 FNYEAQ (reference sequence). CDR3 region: CASSPEPGQGYNEQFF. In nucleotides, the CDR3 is TGTGCTAGCAGCCCCGAACCGGGACAGGGATACAATGAGCAGTTCTTC.

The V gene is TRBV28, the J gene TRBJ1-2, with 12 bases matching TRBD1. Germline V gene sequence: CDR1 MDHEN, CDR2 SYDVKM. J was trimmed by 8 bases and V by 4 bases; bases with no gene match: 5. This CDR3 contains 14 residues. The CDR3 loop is CASSSRDRGLGYTF. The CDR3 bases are TGTGCCAGCAGTTCCCGGGACAGGGGGCTCGGCTACACCTTC.

CDR3 loop: CASSSAGGAYEQYF. CDR3 nucleotide sequence: TGTGCCAGCAGTTCGGCGGGGGGGGCTTACGAGCAGTACTTC. The rearrangement joins TRBV27 to TRBJ2-7; 9 bases match TRBD2. The CDR3 has 14 amino acids. V was clipped by 4 bases and J by 4 bases; unmatched bases: 5. The germline gives CDR1 MNHEY, CDR2 SMNVEV (reference sequence).

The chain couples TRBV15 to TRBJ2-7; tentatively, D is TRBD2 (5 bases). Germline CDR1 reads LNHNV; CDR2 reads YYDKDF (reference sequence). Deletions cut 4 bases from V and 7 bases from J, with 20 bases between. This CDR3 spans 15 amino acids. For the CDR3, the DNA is TGTGCCACCAGCACCGACGTACTCGCGGGTGGGGAGCAGTACTTC. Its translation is CATSTDVLAGGEQYF.

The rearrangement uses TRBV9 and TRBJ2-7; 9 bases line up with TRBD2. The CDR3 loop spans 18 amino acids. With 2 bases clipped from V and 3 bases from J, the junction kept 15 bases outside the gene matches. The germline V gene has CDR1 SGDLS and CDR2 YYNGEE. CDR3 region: CASSVDSTMGLAYYEQYF. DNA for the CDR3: TGTGCCAGCAGCGTCGACAGCACGATGGGACTAGCCTACTACGAGCAGTACTTC.

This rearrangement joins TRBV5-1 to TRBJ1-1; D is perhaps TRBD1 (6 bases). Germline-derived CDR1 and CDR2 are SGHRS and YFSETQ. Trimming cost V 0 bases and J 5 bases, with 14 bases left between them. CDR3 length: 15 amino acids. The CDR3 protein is CASSLAGTLVTEAFF. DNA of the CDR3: TGCGCCAGCAGCTTGGCCGGGACATTGGTAACTGAAGCTTTCTTT.

The CDR3 coding sequence is TGTGCCAGCAGTACACAGGGGGCTGGAAACACCATATATTTT. It translates to CASSTQGAGNTIYF. This chain uses TRBV28 with TRBJ1-3; 8 nucleotides align to TRBD1. CDR1 is MDHEN, CDR2 SYDVKM, per germline. The CDR3 consists of 14 residues. After removal of 5 bases from V and 2 bases from J, the junction contained 2 bases not matched to a gene.

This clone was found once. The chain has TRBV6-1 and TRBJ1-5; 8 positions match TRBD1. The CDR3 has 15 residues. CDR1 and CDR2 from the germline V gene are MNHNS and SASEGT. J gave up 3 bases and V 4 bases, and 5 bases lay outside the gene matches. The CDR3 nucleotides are TGTGCCAGCAGTGTCCAGGGGGCTTCCAATCAGCCCCAGCATTTT. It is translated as CASSVQGASNQPQHF.

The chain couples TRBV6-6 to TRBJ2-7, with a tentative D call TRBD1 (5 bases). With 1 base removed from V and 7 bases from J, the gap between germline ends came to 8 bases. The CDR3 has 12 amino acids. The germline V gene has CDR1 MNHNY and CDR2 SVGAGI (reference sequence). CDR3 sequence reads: CASSYLGEEQYF. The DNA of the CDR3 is TGTGCCAGCAGTTACTTAGGGGAAGAGCAGTACTTC.

CDR3: CATCRGSGEKLFF. The CDR3 DNA reads as TGTGCCACCTGCAGGGGATCGGGGGAAAAACTGTTTTTT. The chain employs TRBV6-6 and TRBJ1-4, with D possibly matching TRBD1 (6 bases). Germline CDR1 is MNHNY and CDR2 is SVGAGI (reference sequence). The CDR3 is 13 amino acids. V lost 10 bases and J lost 8, with 17 bases in between.

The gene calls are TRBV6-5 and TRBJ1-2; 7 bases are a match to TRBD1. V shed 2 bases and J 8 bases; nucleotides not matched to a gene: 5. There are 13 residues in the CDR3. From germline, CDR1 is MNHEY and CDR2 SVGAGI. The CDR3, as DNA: TGTGCCAGCAGTTACATCGACAGGGTGGGCTACACCTTC. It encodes CASSYIDRVGYTF.